Presented here are 25 T cell receptor beta chains from one specimen sequenced in a study of T cells in Graves' hyperthyroidism and ophthalmopathy. RNA transcripts gave rise to amplified TCR beta CDR3 regions. Initially, a first-round RT-PCR of the TCR CDR3 employed the HTBI primer set. Each CDR3 protein is one row after TCRdb ran MiXCR on the multiplex PCR reads. This table has 490,000 or so distinct CDR3 sequences, roughly 23% appearing once. Source material: blood. The receptors stem from a woman aged 70-85 years with Graves' ophthalmopathy.

This clonotype has a count of ten or more. V gene TRBV2 combines with J gene TRBJ1-2; TRBD1 agrees at 7 bases. This CDR3 has 14 residues. Germline V CDR1 and CDR2: SNHLY, FYNNEI. J lost 6 bases, V lost 3 bases, and 7 bases had no gene match. This CDR3 reads CASSEGRQGNGYTF. The CDR3 DNA reads as TGTGCCAGCAGTGAGGGTAGACAGGGAAATGGCTACACCTTC.

This clonotype was found many times. This sequence joins TRBV3-1 and TRBJ2-7; no definite D call. Trimming stripped 2 bases from V and 0 bases from J, with 8 bases between. Germline CDR1 is LGHDT and CDR2 is YNNKEL (reference sequence). The CDR3 runs to 14 residues. The DNA of the CDR3 is TGTGCCAGCAGCCAAACGGGCAACTCCTACGAGCAGTACTTC. Its protein product is CASSQTGNSYEQYF.

This clonotype turned up a few times. This sequence joins TRBV5-6 and TRBJ1-2; D unclear. Trimming pared 0 bases from V and 7 bases from J, leaving 10 bases between. The length of the CDR3 is 13 residues. CDR1 SGHDT and CDR2 YYEEEE come from the germline V gene. This CDR3 is CASSLGRRRGYTF. In DNA, the CDR3 is TGTGCCAGCAGCTTGGGCCGTCGGCGTGGCTACACCTTC. Full variable domain (outside the CDR3, taken from reference TRBV5-6 and TRBJ1-2): DAGVTQSPTHLIKTRGQQVTLRCSPKSGHDTVSWYQQALGQGPQFIFQYYEEEERQRGNFPDRFSGHQFPNYSSELNVNALLLGDSALYLCASSLGRRRGYTFGSGTRLTVV.

V usage is TRBV14 and J usage is TRBJ2-3, with unresolved D. This CDR3 spans 13 amino acids. Germline assignment: CDR1 SGHDN and CDR2 FVKESK. The V end lost 0 bases, the J end lost 6 bases, and 7 bases lay between the germline ends. Written as DNA, the CDR3 is TGTGCCAGCAGCCAAGATCTTGAGGATACGCAGTATTTT. Its translation is CASSQDLEDTQYF.

To note about this clonotype: This clone may be a read error of a much larger clone one base away. This rearrangement joins TRBV9 to TRBJ1-5; D gene ambiguous. Germline CDR1 and CDR2: SGDLS and YYNGEE. V was clipped by 0 bases and J by 0 bases, with 4 bases between them. This CDR3 is built from 14 residues. CDR3 region: CASSVGVSNQPQHF. The DNA of the CDR3 is TGTGCCAGCAGCGTAGGGGTTAGCAATCAGCCCCAGCATTTT.

CDR3 protein: CSVEDKETQYF. CDR3 nucleotides: TGCAGCGTTGAAGATAAGGAGACCCAGTACTTC. The gene calls are TRBV29-1 and TRBJ2-5; D uncertain. CDR3 length: 11 residues. V was cut by 0 bases and J by 5 bases, with 4 bases left in between. Germline-derived CDR1 and CDR2 are SQVTM and ANQGSEA.

This clonotype was observed a few times. CDR3 nucleotides: TGTGCCAGCAGCCATTCATCGGCGAATATAGCCAAAAACATTCAGTACTTC. It is translated as CASSHSSANIAKNIQYF. The chain combines TRBV3-1 with TRBJ2-4, with D unresolved. CDR1 is LGHDT and CDR2 is YNNKEL in the germline V gene (reference sequence). The CDR3 loop spans 17 amino acids. V was shortened by 3 bases and J by 0 bases, with 15 bases between the two germline ends. The whole variable domain, filled in from reference TRBV3-1 and TRBJ2-4, reads DTAVSQTPKYLVTQMGNDKSIKCEQNLGHDTMYWYKQDSKKFLKIMFSYNNKELIINETVPNRFSPKSPDKAHLNLHINSLELGDSAVYFCASSHSSANIAKNIQYFGAGTRLSVL.

This clonotype was seen more than once but under ten times. The V call is TRBV30, the J call TRBJ1-4, with 7 bases lining up with TRBD1. CDR1 GTSNPN and CDR2 SVGIG come from the germline V gene (reference sequence). The CDR3 runs to 14 residues. The trim removed 2 bases at V and 2 bases at J, leaving 2 bases unmatched. This chain's CDR3 is CAWSRQGTNEKLFF. CDR3 DNA sequence: TGTGCCTGGAGTCGACAGGGCACTAATGAAAAACTGTTTTTT.

The chain carries TRBV19 and TRBJ2-4, with D possibly matching TRBD2 (6 bases). The germline V gene encodes CDR1 LNHDA and CDR2 SQIVND (reference sequence). The CDR3 spans 16 residues. Between the trimmed V and J ends, which lost 3 bases and 7 bases, there was a span of 19 bases. The CDR3 nucleotides read TGTGCCAGTAGTATGCCTAGCAGGAGGGCGGATAACATTCAGTACTTC. It translates to CASSMPSRRADNIQYF.

This clonotype showed up just a few times. The chain combines TRBV7-2 with TRBJ2-4; D remains unclear. Between the trimmed V and J ends, which lost 5 bases and 8 bases, there was a span of 16 bases. Per germline, CDR1 SGHTA and CDR2 FQGNSA. The CDR3 covers 14 residues. CDR3 amino acids: CASSPSGPLDIQYF. The CDR3 coding sequence is TGTGCCAGCAGCCCCTCTGGCCCCCTGGACATTCAGTACTTC.

There are a few counts of this clonotype. This rearrangement joins TRBV6-5 to TRBJ2-3, with D possibly matching TRBD1 (6 bases). Per the germline V gene, CDR1 is MNHEY and CDR2 is SVGAGI. The CDR3 runs to 18 residues. The V gene lost 0 bases and the J gene lost 0 bases, with 16 bases spanning the gap. The CDR3 region is CASSYSPTGTTSTDTQYF. For the CDR3, the DNA is TGTGCCAGCAGTTACTCCCCGACAGGCACTACCAGCACAGATACGCAGTATTTT.

CDR3 amino acids: CASSQVITGLAAHYEQYF. The DNA for the CDR3 is TGTGCCAGCAGCCAAGTGATAACGGGACTAGCGGCCCACTACGAGCAGTACTTC. The V gene is TRBV3-1, the J gene TRBJ2-7, with 11 bases lining up with TRBD2. V gave up 1 base and J gave up 3 bases; unmatched junction bases: 11. Germline assignment: CDR1 LGHDT and CDR2 YNNKEL (reference sequence). The length of the CDR3 is 18 residues.

Ten or more counts support this clonotype. The CDR3 here is CASSHLMTRGVETQYF. The DNA of the CDR3 is TGCGCCAGCAGCCACCTCATGACTAGAGGCGTAGAGACCCAGTACTTC. The genes are TRBV4-1 and TRBJ2-5; tentatively, D is TRBD2 (6 bases). The CDR3 is 16 residues long. In germline, CDR1 is MGHRA, CDR2 YSYEKL. The V and J ends lost 3 bases and 4 bases respectively, with 18 bases between them.

V usage is TRBV20-1 and J usage is TRBJ2-1, with D possibly matching TRBD2 (7 bases). The CDR3 is made up of 15 amino acids. Germline CDR1 reads DFQATT; CDR2 reads SNEGSKA (reference sequence). Trimming took 1 base from V and 7 from J, leaving 17 bases between them. The CDR3 spells CSARGGRGSRNEQFF. The CDR3 DNA is TGCAGTGCTAGAGGGGGGCGGGGGAGCCGAAATGAGCAGTTCTTC.

This clonotype was seen more than once but under ten times. This sequence joins TRBV6-4 and TRBJ2-1, with 8 bases aligning to TRBD1. The J segment lost 6 bases and the V segment lost 4 bases, leaving 8 bases of the junction unmatched. This CDR3 is 15 amino acids long. Germline CDR1 reads MRHNA; CDR2 reads SNTAGT. The CDR3 loop is CASSVSGQGSNEQFF. The DNA for the CDR3 is TGTGCCAGCAGTGTCAGTGGACAGGGTAGCAATGAGCAGTTCTTC.

On this clonotype: One end of the junction varies from germline; a read error may be responsible. The chain recombines TRBV12-3 or TRBV12-4 with TRBJ2-1; TRBD2 aligns across 11 bases. The CDR3 totals 13 residues. In nucleotides, the CDR3 is TGTGCCAGCAGCCTGACTAGCGGGATTGAGCAGCTCTTC. This translates into CASSLTSGIEQLF.

This clonotype has more than one count but fewer than ten. The rearrangement joins TRBV29-1 to TRBJ1-1; no clear D. V was clipped by 1 base and J by 0 bases, with 6 bases between them. Germline CDR1 is SQVTM and CDR2 is ANQGSEA. The CDR3 extends over 13 amino acids. CDR3 protein: CSVEGQLNTEAFF. For the CDR3, the DNA is TGCAGCGTTGAAGGACAACTGAACACTGAAGCTTTCTTT. Together with reference TRBV29-1 and TRBJ1-1, the CDR3 gives the full variable domain: SAVISQKPSRDICQRGTSLTIQCQVDSQVTMMFWYRQQPGQSLTLIATANQGSEATYESGFVIDKFPISRPNLTFSTLTVSNMSPEDSSIYLCSVEGQLNTEAFFGQGTRLTVV.

This clonotype was counted a few times. This chain connects TRBV29-1 to TRBJ2-5; tentatively, D is TRBD1 (6 bases). This CDR3 is 12 amino acids long. Trimming stripped 3 bases from V and 2 bases from J, with 7 bases between. Germline CDR1 SQVTM, CDR2 ANQGSEA. The CDR3 protein is CSVDRGQETQYF. Written as DNA, the CDR3 is TGCAGCGTTGACAGGGGTCAAGAGACCCAGTACTTC.

Only a few counts were recorded for this clonotype. This chain links TRBV24-1 with TRBJ2-2, with D possibly TRBD1 on 6 matching bases. The V gene lost 3 bases and the J gene lost 2 bases, with 12 bases spanning the gap. CDR1 and CDR2 from the germline V gene are KGHDR and SFDVKD. The CDR3 sequence is 16 residues long. For the CDR3, the DNA is TGTGCCACCAGTGATGCAGGGGAAACCAACACCGGGGAGCTGTTTTTT. It yields the protein CATSDAGETNTGELFF.

This sequence joins TRBV7-2 and TRBJ2-5; TRBD2 aligns across 7 bases. The germline gives CDR1 SGHTA, CDR2 FQGNSA. The V gene end was trimmed by 7 bases and the J gene end by 5 bases; junction bases not matched to a gene: 13. This CDR3 is built from 15 residues. The CDR3: CASTIGTTARETQYF. The CDR3 DNA is TGTGCCAGCACCATAGGGACTACAGCCCGGGAGACCCAGTACTTC. The full variable domain, its missing parts supplied by reference TRBV7-2 and TRBJ2-5, is GAGVSQSPSNKVTEKGKDVELRCDPISGHTALYWYRQSLGQGLEFLIYFQGNSAPDKSGLPSDRFSAERTGGSVSTLTIQRTQQEDSAVYLCASTIGTTARETQYFGPGTRLLVL.

V is TRBV18 and J is TRBJ2-7, with D unresolved. The CDR3 sequence is 14 residues long. Trimming removed 3 bases at V and 2 bases at J, with 11 bases between. CDR1 is KGHSH, CDR2 LQKENI, per germline. The CDR3 nucleotides read TGTGCCAGCTCACCGCTAGACGATACCTACGAGCAGTACTTC. Encoded protein: CASSPLDDTYEQYF. Drawing the rest from reference TRBV18 and TRBJ2-7, the complete variable domain is NAGVMQNPRHLVRRRGQEARLRCSPMKGHSHVYWYRQLPEEGLKFMVYLQKENIIDESGMPKERFSAEFPKEGPSILRIQQVVRGDSAAYFCASSPLDDTYEQYFGPGTRLTVT.

This clonotype was detected ten times or more. The CDR3: CASSAQGVGGNQPQHF. The CDR3 DNA follows: TGTGCCAGCAGTGCCCAGGGGGTAGGGGGCAATCAGCCCCAGCATTTT. The chain uses TRBV2 and TRBJ1-5; 7 positions agree with TRBD1. The CDR3 consists of 16 residues. Unmatched junction bases numbered 8, after V lost 4 bases and J lost 2 bases. From germline, CDR1 is SNHLY and CDR2 FYNNEI. Complete variable domain (other parts from reference TRBV2 and TRBJ1-5): EPEVTQTPSHQVTQMGQEVILRCVPISNHLYFYWYRQILGQKVEFLVSFYNNEISEKSEIFDDQFSVERPDGSNFTLKIRSTKLEDSAMYFCASSAQGVGGNQPQHFGDGTRLSIL.

J is TRBJ2-7 and V is TRBV20-1; D is possibly TRBD1 (6 bases). The CDR3 runs to 14 residues. Per the germline V gene, CDR1 is DFQATT and CDR2 is SNEGSKA (reference sequence). The V gene lost 0 bases and the J gene lost 4 bases, with 13 bases spanning the gap. CDR3 loop: CSARDKDRTYEQYF. In DNA, the CDR3 is TGCAGTGCTAGAGATAAGGACAGAACTTACGAGCAGTACTTC.

The genes are TRBV20-1 and TRBJ2-3; tentatively, D is TRBD2 (6 bases). CDR3 length: 17 amino acids. The V and J ends lost 7 bases and 4 bases respectively, with 27 bases between them. Germline values: CDR1 DFQATT, CDR2 SNEGSKA (reference sequence). The CDR3 DNA is TGCAGTGTTCTCTCCTATATAGCGGACTTATTGGCAGATACGCAGTATTTT. Protein: CSVLSYIADLLADTQYF.

This clonotype was detected ten times or more. The chain uses TRBV12-3 or TRBV12-4 and TRBJ2-1, with a weak D call TRBD2 (6 bases). Trimming pared 3 bases from V and 4 bases from J, leaving 13 bases between. The CDR3 contains 15 residues. The CDR3 reads CASSFSSERYNEQFF. The CDR3 nucleotides read TGTGCCAGCAGTTTTTCTAGCGAACGTTACAATGAGCAGTTCTTC.